The present T cell receptor (beta chain) was sequenced within a study of blood T cell repertoires in COVID-19. About the research overall: From the United States, Italy and Spain came samples of acute and convalescent COVID-19.

As originally analysed: Estimated nucleated cell counts came from reference gene primer amplification. Assay used: immunoSEQ multiplex PCR; TCRdb lists only in-frame clones, some missing. The DNA gave D and trimming, while V, J and clone size come from that table. This sample has more than 300,000 clones, with around 87% found just once. Enrollment of patients from Seattle took place during active infection, with longitudinal follow-up. Germline lookup yields CDR1 MDHEN and CDR2 SYDVKM. Deletions cut 5 bases from V and 3 bases from J, with 7 bases between. There are 13 residues in the CDR3. The receptor comes from a woman in her thirties or forties with COVID-19, enrolled during active disease. V gene TRBV28 combines with J gene TRBJ2-2, with a weak D call TRBD1 (6 bases). Sequencing was carried out using peripheral blood. The CDR3 nucleotides are TGTGCCAGCAGTCGGACAGACACCGGGGAGCTGTTTTTT. Translating it yields CASSRTDTGELFF.